What follows are 25 T cell receptor beta chains derived from one specimen sequenced in a study of T cell repertoires in cytomegalovirus infection (dated by TCRdb to about 2019). No antigen is known for these receptors. Sequencing instrument: Illumina HiSeq 1500. TCRdb reprocessing: public reads trimmed at Q25 with fastp, clones called with MiXCR, in-frame beta chains kept. Here each entry gathers all rows of one CDR3 protein and keeps the most common genes and DNA. Within this sample are nearly 700,000 distinct CDR3 sequences, with around a third of them counted one time only. Jointly, the top ten make up 15% to 20% of the sample. Read against the paper, the sample's treatment or condition label means: in vitro stimulation with specific CMV peptide epitopes to enrich CMV-specific T cells. Sequenced here: cultured PBMCs, sampled from culture after CMV antigen stimulation. Every receptor here comes from a human donor in good health (CMV status not recorded). Some clones in this sample may be carry-over from other donors' samples.

The rearrangement joins TRBV2 to TRBJ2-7; 10 nucleotides align to TRBD1. This CDR3 spans 14 amino acids. The junction had 0 bases not matched to a gene; V was cut back by 1 base and J by 3 bases. The germline CDR1 and CDR2 sequences are SNHLY and FYNNEI. Written as DNA, the CDR3 is TGTGCCAGCAGTGAAGGGGACAGGGGCTACGAGCAGTACTTC. Protein: CASSEGDRGYEQYF.

The chain employs TRBV7-6 and TRBJ2-3, with 13 bases that match TRBD2. Trimming took 3 bases from V and 2 from J; bases not matched to a gene: 11. Germline CDR1 SGHVS, CDR2 FNYEAQ. CDR3 length equals 19 residues. The CDR3 spells CASSFRLTSGGPITDTQYF. DNA for the CDR3: TGTGCCAGCAGCTTCCGCTTGACTAGCGGGGGGCCCATCACAGATACGCAGTATTTT.

The chain employs TRBV28 and TRBJ1-6; 9 bases fit TRBD1. The germline gives CDR1 MDHEN, CDR2 SYDVKM. With 6 bases clipped from V and 10 bases from J, the junction kept 4 bases outside the gene matches. This CDR3 is 13 amino acids long. The CDR3 loop is CASRDRGGSPLHF. Here the CDR3 DNA reads TGTGCCAGCAGGGACAGGGGCGGCTCACCCCTCCACTTT. The whole variable domain, filled in from reference TRBV28 and TRBJ1-6, reads DVKVTQSSRYLVKRTGEKVFLECVQDMDHENMFWYRQDPGLGLRLIYFSYDVKMKEKGDIPEGYSVSREKKERFSLILESASTNQTSMYLCASRDRGGSPLHFGNGTRLTVT.

The chain carries TRBV7-9 and TRBJ2-1, with D perhaps assigned TRBD1 or TRBD2 (5 bases each). Germline lookup yields CDR1 SEHNR and CDR2 FQNEAQ (reference sequence). Trimming shortened V by 5 bases and J by 3 bases, and 23 bases separated the two germline ends. The CDR3 length is 18 residues. The CDR3 sequence is CASSPPAGTGPFYNEQFF. The CDR3 nucleotides read TGTGCCAGCAGCCCCCCGGCGGGTACGGGACCCTTCTACAATGAGCAGTTCTTC.

This clonotype was recorded many times. A read error may account for a junction end that differs from germline. The CDR3 sequence: CASSIAGQETQYF. The CDR3 nucleotides are TGTGCCAGCAGCATAGCGGGGCAAGAGACCCAGTACTTC. V gene TRBV7-2 combines with J gene TRBJ2-5, with 8 bases lining up with TRBD2. The germline gives CDR1 SGHTA, CDR2 FQGNSA. The CDR3 contains 13 residues.

This sequence joins TRBV20-1 and TRBJ2-1; D possibly uses TRBD1 or TRBD2 (5 bases each). CDR3 length equals 13 residues. Trimming left V 6 bases short and J 8 bases short, with 17 bases between. From germline, CDR1 is DFQATT and CDR2 SNEGSKA (reference sequence). Here the CDR3 DNA reads TGCAGTGCCGAAACGGGTTTGGGGGATGAGCAGTTCTTC. Protein product: CSAETGLGDEQFF.

This clonotype has more than one count but fewer than ten. The genes are TRBV6-5 and TRBJ1-6; D is perhaps TRBD1 (5 bases). Between the trimmed V and J ends, which lost 0 bases and 6 bases, there was a span of 9 bases. CDR3 length: 15 residues. Germline CDR1 and CDR2: MNHEY and SVGAGI. CDR3 protein: CASSYSGGGNSPLHF. Written as DNA, the CDR3 is TGTGCCAGCAGTTACTCTGGGGGGGGTAATTCACCCCTCCACTTT.

This chain uses TRBV5-6 with TRBJ2-5; tentative D call: TRBD2 (6 bases). The CDR3 extends over 16 amino acids. V shed 3 bases and J shed 2 bases, with 17 bases lying between them. CDR1 and CDR2 from the germline V gene are SGHDT and YYEEEE. CDR3 amino acids: CASSSPFRDSQETQYF. For the CDR3, the DNA is TGTGCCAGCAGCTCCCCCTTCCGGGACTCACAAGAGACCCAGTACTTC.

The rearrangement joins TRBV6-5 to TRBJ1-6; 7 nucleotides agree with TRBD1. The V gene's germline CDR1 is MNHEY and CDR2 SVGAGI. The trim removed 3 bases at V and 6 bases at J, leaving 11 bases unmatched. The CDR3 length is 17 residues. CDR3 bases: TGTGCCAGCAGTTATTTCTCCACAGGGGATATTAATTCACCCCTCCACTTT. This gives the protein CASSYFSTGDINSPLHF.

The chain has TRBV12-3 or TRBV12-4 and TRBJ2-2, with D tentatively TRBD2 (6 bases). V was pared by 6 bases and J by 3 bases, with 14 bases between. CDR3 length: 15 amino acids. The CDR3 loop is CASSLTSRDTGELFF. The CDR3 DNA reads TGTGCCAGCAGCTTGACTAGTAGGGACACCGGGGAGCTGTTTTTT.

This clonotype was seen a few times. DNA for the CDR3: TGTGCCAGCAGCGCATCCGGGACGGGAAATGAAAAACTGTTTTTT. Amino acids: CASSASGTGNEKLFF. This chain uses TRBV11-1 with TRBJ1-4, with D maybe TRBD1 (5 bases). Germline values: CDR1 SGHAT, CDR2 FQDESV (reference sequence). The length of the CDR3 is 15 residues. Trimming shortened V by 5 bases and J by 5 bases, and 15 bases separated the two germline ends.

CDR3 nucleotide sequence: TGTGCCAGCAGCTTCGGGACAGATCCGTACTTC. Its protein is CASSFGTDPYF. The rearrangement links TRBV7-2 to TRBJ2-7; 7 bases align to TRBD1. CDR1 SGHTA and CDR2 FQGNSA come from the germline V gene. This CDR3 has 11 residues. The junction had 5 bases not matched to a gene; V was cut back by 3 bases and J by 12 bases.

This rearrangement joins TRBV7-6 to TRBJ2-3; D is undetermined. Germline V gene data show CDR1 as SGHVS and CDR2 as FNYEAQ. The length of the CDR3 is 15 residues. Trimming took off 5 bases at V and 6 bases at J, with 18 bases between the two ends. The DNA of the CDR3 is TGTGCCAGCAGCCCTCGGACGGACCCCGGGGATACGCAGTATTTT. Its translation is CASSPRTDPGDTQYF.

This clonotype occurred a few times. The rearrangement links TRBV19 to TRBJ1-1; 8 bases map to TRBD1. The CDR3 runs 14 residues. The germline V gene has CDR1 LNHDA and CDR2 SQIVND (reference sequence). J was trimmed by 4 bases and V by 6 bases; bases with no gene match: 7. CDR3 bases: TGTGCCAGTAGCTGGGACAGGTTCTTCACTGAAGCTTTCTTT. Translated: CASSWDRFFTEAFF. The full variable domain, rest sourced from reference TRBV19 and TRBJ1-1, is DGGITQSPKYLFRKEGQNVTLSCEQNLNHDAMYWYRQDPGQGLRLIYYSQIVNDFQKGDIAEGYSVSREKKESFPLTVTSAQKNPTAFYLCASSWDRFFTEAFFGQGTRLTVV.

This clonotype was counted between two and nine times. The V and J genes are TRBV6-6 and TRBJ1-2; maybe TRBD1 (5 bases). Looked up from germline, CDR1 is MNHNY and CDR2 is SVGAGI (reference sequence). The CDR3 consists of 14 residues. The V end lost 4 bases, the J end lost 0 bases, and 9 bases lay between the germline ends. CDR3 region: CASSFDSTNYGYTF. Here the CDR3 DNA reads TGTGCCAGCAGTTTTGACAGTACTAACTATGGCTACACCTTC.

This clonotype came up a few times. The chain uses TRBV19 and TRBJ2-1, with 7 bases matching TRBD2. Per the germline V gene, CDR1 is LNHDA and CDR2 is SQIVND (reference sequence). The CDR3 spans 16 residues. Germline trimming cut 5 bases from V and 4 bases from J; bases unmatched to any gene: 11. The CDR3 nucleotides read TGTGCCAGTAGTCCCCAGGGCGGGGGTCGGTACAATGAGCAGTTCTTC. Translating it yields CASSPQGGGRYNEQFF.

This clonotype was observed once. The V gene is TRBV7-2, the J gene TRBJ2-7; perhaps TRBD2 as D (5 bases). V was cut by 5 bases and J by 4 bases, with 21 bases left in between. Per the germline V gene, CDR1 is SGHTA and CDR2 is FQGNSA. CDR3 length equals 16 residues. The CDR3 region is CASSTRGLPPSYEQYF. For the CDR3, the DNA is TGTGCCAGCAGCACAAGAGGACTCCCTCCGTCATACGAGCAGTACTTC.

At least ten counts were recorded for this clonotype. The rearrangement joins TRBV7-2 to TRBJ2-7; 8 nucleotides match TRBD2. CDR1 and CDR2 (germline): SGHTA, FQGNSA. The CDR3 spans 16 residues. V lost 1 base and J lost 2; bases outside the gene matches: 7. The CDR3 DNA reads as TGTGCCAGCAGCTTAGTTAGCGGGACTCGTCCCTACGAGCAGTACTTC. Residues: CASSLVSGTRPYEQYF.

This clonotype was observed many times. The V gene is TRBV7-2, the J gene TRBJ1-2; TRBD1 matches at 8 bases. Germline CDR1 is SGHTA and CDR2 is FQGNSA. This CDR3 region has 16 residues. Losses at the gene ends were 3 bases for V and 5 bases for J; bases not matched to a gene: 11. The CDR3 here is CASSFPTDRVLYGYTF. CDR3 nucleotides: TGTGCCAGCAGCTTCCCGACGGACAGGGTCTTATATGGCTACACCTTC. The variable domain in full, with the rest retrieved from reference TRBV7-2 and TRBJ1-2, is GAGVSQSPSNKVTEKGKDVELRCDPISGHTALYWYRQSLGQGLEFLIYFQGNSAPDKSGLPSDRFSAERTGGSVSTLTIQRTQQEDSAVYLCASSFPTDRVLYGYTFGSGTRLTVV.

This chain connects TRBV12-3 or TRBV12-4 to TRBJ2-5; TRBD1 agrees at 9 bases. This CDR3 spans 16 amino acids. J was trimmed by 2 bases and V by 0 bases; bases with no gene match: 4. CDR3 residues: CASSLAGTGTQETQYF. Written as DNA, the CDR3 is TGTGCCAGCAGTTTAGCGGGGACAGGGACACAAGAGACCCAGTACTTC.

As for this clonotype: Just one base apart from a much larger clone, this may be a read error. The genes are TRBV7-2 and TRBJ1-5; D remains unclear. The CDR3 totals 14 residues. Germline V gene lookup returns CDR1 SGHTA and CDR2 FQGNSA. This CDR3 is CASSRDHSNKPQHF. As DNA, the CDR3 is TGTGCCAGCAGCCGTGACCATAGCAATAAGCCCCAGCATTTT.

J is TRBJ1-4 and V is TRBV4-3; D gene ambiguous. The length of the CDR3 is 19 residues. Germline lookup yields CDR1 LGHNA and CDR2 YSLEER. With 3 bases removed from V and 3 bases from J, the gap between germline ends came to 23 bases. Here the CDR3 reads CASSQTVVASWAANEKLFF. The CDR3 region has the DNA TGCGCCAGCAGCCAGACCGTGGTTGCGTCGTGGGCGGCTAATGAAAAACTGTTTTTT.

V gene TRBV2 combines with J gene TRBJ2-3; D is possibly TRBD2 (7 bases). This CDR3 spans 16 amino acids. Trimming removed 1 base at V and 8 bases at J, with 19 bases between. Germline V gene lookup returns CDR1 SNHLY and CDR2 FYNNEI. For the CDR3, the DNA is TGTGCCAGCAGTGAAGGGGGGGGCCTATTCGGGCCTACGCAGTATTTT. Amino acid sequence: CASSEGGGLFGPTQYF.

This clonotype occurred a few times. The chain couples TRBV6-5 to TRBJ1-3, with 8 bases fitting TRBD1. V was pared by 6 bases and J by 0 bases, with 7 bases of the junction left unmatched. The CDR3 contains 16 residues. In germline, CDR1 is MNHEY, CDR2 SVGAGI. CDR3 bases: TGTGCCAGCAGATCACAGGGGGAGTACTCTGGAAACACCATATATTTT. This sequence encodes CASRSQGEYSGNTIYF.

The chain uses TRBV7-9 and TRBJ2-7, with 15 bases aligning to TRBD2. The CDR3 length is 16 residues. Trimming cost V 1 base and J 11 bases; bases outside gene matches: 9. From germline, CDR1 is SEHNR and CDR2 FQNEAQ (reference sequence). Written as DNA, the CDR3 is TGTGCCAGCAGCTTAGGACGGACTAGCGGGAGGGCTGTTGAGTACTTC. Translation: CASSLGRTSGRAVEYF. Full variable domain (remainder filled in from reference TRBV7-9 and TRBJ2-7): DTGVSQNPRHKITKRGQNVTFRCDPISEHNRLYWYRQTLGQGPEFLTYFQNEAQLEKSRLLSDRFSAERPKGSFSTLEIQRTEQGDSAMYLCASSLGRTSGRAVEYFGPGTRLTVT.